The present T cell receptor beta chain was sequenced within a study of blood T cell repertoires in COVID-19. Study information: COVID-19 samples collected from the United States, Italy and Spain covered acute and convalescent phases.

Authors' data handling: Using reference gene primer amplification, nucleated cell counts were estimated. The data were produced by immunoSEQ multiplex PCR, yet TCRdb's version contains in-frame clones alone and is incomplete. For V, J and clone size, that table is used; D and trimming come from the DNA. The sample yields around 68,000 clones, approximately 78% seen once. CDR1 is SEHNR, CDR2 FQNEAQ, per germline (reference sequence). CDR3 length: 11 residues. Trimming took 5 bases from V and 5 from J, leaving 5 bases between them. This clone has a handful of counts. This receptor was obtained from a human donor in a cohort sampled during active COVID-19. The chain couples TRBV7-9 to TRBJ2-3; D gene uncertain. The specimen sequenced was peripheral blood. CDR3 sequence: CASSRGDTQYF. In nucleotides, the CDR3 is TGTGCCAGCAGCCGAGGAGATACGCAGTATTTT.